The clone carrying this TCR beta chain has only one observation. CDR1 SGHTA and CDR2 FQGTGA come from the germline V gene. V lost 2 bases and J 3 bases, leaving 14 bases between the germline ends. The CDR3 length is 15 residues. This specimen comes from a study of T cell changes during pregnancy in multiple sclerosis. Clones were read by immunoSEQ multiplex PCR, and TCRdb kept only the in-frame ones, dropping some. The sample has about 36,000 clones, about 91% seen once; the top ten hold about 11%. The sequence derives from a female donor with multiple sclerosis, enrolled in a pregnancy study. The chain carries TRBV7-3 and TRBJ2-7; the D is unclear. The sequencing used CD8+ T cells from peripheral blood mononuclear cells, collected in the third trimester of pregnancy. The CDR3 sequence: CASSLEGGGFYEQYF. The CDR3 nucleotides read TGTGCCAGCAGCTTAGAAGGTGGCGGCTTCTACGAGCAGTACTTC.